This is a list of T cell receptor beta chains from one sample in a study of cytomegalovirus exposure and HLA in healthy donors. Generated by immunoSEQ multiplex PCR, the TCRdb table keeps only in-frame clones and is missing some. The repertoire holds under 200,000 clones, roughly 87% seen once, with approximately 0.55% in the top ten. Material for sequencing was PBMCs. Receptors originate from a woman aged 45 to 65 in good health and CMV-seronegative. CDR3s include the opening cysteine and the closing phenylalanine or tryptophan. The order of the fields is J gene, clone size, D gene, V gene, CDR3 DNA, CDR3 protein. D genes are given only for firm matches. Rows may omit the clone size; those that give it use once, few, many or a size class.

j_gene: TRBJ1-2; abundance: .; d_gene: .; v_gene: TRBV10-3; CDR3nt: TGTGCCATCAGTGAGTCTCCGGTCTATGGCTACACCTTC; CDR3aa: CAISESPVYGYTF
j_gene: TRBJ2-3; abundance: .; d_gene: .; v_gene: TRBV9; CDR3nt: TGTGCCAGCAGCGTATCGGGGGTTCAAACAGATACGCAGTATTTT; CDR3aa: CASSVSGVQTDTQYF
j_gene: TRBJ2-1; abundance: .; d_gene: .; v_gene: TRBV14; CDR3nt: TGTGCCAGCAGCCCGCATTCATCGCGGGACTTCGGTGAGCAGTTCTTC; CDR3aa: CASSPHSSRDFGEQFF
j_gene: TRBJ1-1; abundance: .; d_gene: .; v_gene: TRBV2; CDR3nt: TGTGCCAGCAGTGAATCGGGGGTGGCAGGAAGGAACACTGAAGCTTTCTTT; CDR3aa: CASSESGVAGRNTEAFF
j_gene: TRBJ2-7; abundance: .; d_gene: TRBD2; v_gene: TRBV19; CDR3nt: TGTGCCAGTAGGCAACGGGGGGGTATGGATTTTAACTACGAGCAGTACTTC; CDR3aa: CASRQRGGMDFNYEQYF
j_gene: TRBJ1-1; abundance: .; d_gene: TRBD1; v_gene: TRBV11-2; CDR3nt: TGTGCCAGCAGCCCGAAGACAGGGGGGACTGAAGCTTTCTTT; CDR3aa: CASSPKTGGTEAFF
j_gene: TRBJ1-2; abundance: .; d_gene: .; v_gene: TRBV6-5; CDR3nt: TGTGCCAGCAGTTACTCGCTGGGGCGGTATGGCTACACCTTC; CDR3aa: CASSYSLGRYGYTF
j_gene: TRBJ1-1; abundance: .; d_gene: TRBD1; v_gene: TRBV27; CDR3nt: TGTGCCAGCAGTTCACCCCGGGACAGGGGAACTGAAGCTTTCTTT; CDR3aa: CASSSPRDRGTEAFF
j_gene: TRBJ2-3; abundance: .; d_gene: TRBD2; v_gene: TRBV7-2; CDR3nt: TGTGCCAGCTCCCCCATGCGAAGCGGGGCTGCCCGGGGCACAGATACGCAGTATTTT; CDR3aa: CASSPMRSGAARGTDTQYF
j_gene: TRBJ1-5; abundance: once; d_gene: .; v_gene: TRBV28; CDR3nt: TGTGCCAGCTCTGGACAGTACCAGCCCCAGCATTTT; CDR3aa: CASSGQYQPQHF
j_gene: TRBJ2-3; abundance: once; d_gene: TRBD2; v_gene: TRBV11-3; CDR3nt: TGTGCCAGCAGCCTAGAAGCTAGCGGGACCCCAGATACGCAGTATTTT; CDR3aa: CASSLEASGTPDTQYF
j_gene: TRBJ2-7; abundance: once; d_gene: .; v_gene: TRBV5-1; CDR3nt: TGCGCCAGCAAAAACAGGGAATACGAGCAGTACTTC; CDR3aa: CASKNREYEQYF
j_gene: TRBJ1-6; abundance: .; d_gene: .; v_gene: TRBV4-1; CDR3nt: TGCGCCAGCAGCCAAGATCTCCGGGTGGGGAGCTCCTATAATTCACCCCTCCACTTT; CDR3aa: CASSQDLRVGSSYNSPLHF
j_gene: TRBJ2-5; abundance: .; d_gene: .; v_gene: TRBV9; CDR3nt: TGTGCCAGCAGCGCCCAGAGGGGGGGCCCCGAGACCCAGTACTTC; CDR3aa: CASSAQRGGPETQYF
j_gene: TRBJ2-7; abundance: .; d_gene: TRBD1; v_gene: TRBV4-1; CDR3nt: TGCGCCAGCAGCCAAGATCGGGACAGACTCCTCGAGCAGTACTTC; CDR3aa: CASSQDRDRLLEQYF
j_gene: TRBJ2-3; abundance: .; d_gene: TRBD2; v_gene: TRBV19; CDR3nt: TGTGCCAGTAGTCTCCGTGGACTAGCGGGGGGAAAGCGGACAGATACGCAGTATTTT; CDR3aa: CASSLRGLAGGKRTDTQYF
j_gene: TRBJ2-7; abundance: .; d_gene: .; v_gene: TRBV12-2; CDR3nt: TGTGCAAGTCGCCCCATTGGCCGGCTCCGGGACAGGGTCTGCGAGCAGTACTTC; CDR3aa: CASRPIGRLRDRVCEQYF
j_gene: TRBJ2-3; abundance: .; d_gene: TRBD1; v_gene: TRBV10-3; CDR3nt: TGTGCCATCAGTGATAACAGGGGGCTTCTTAGCAGTACAGATACGCAGTATTTT; CDR3aa: CAISDNRGLLSSTDTQYF
j_gene: TRBJ1-3; abundance: .; d_gene: TRBD1; v_gene: TRBV6-5; CDR3nt: TGTGCCAGCAGCAGGACAGGGAGCTCTGGAAACACCATATATTTT; CDR3aa: CASSRTGSSGNTIYF
j_gene: TRBJ2-3; abundance: .; d_gene: .; v_gene: TRBV15; CDR3nt: TGTGCCACCAGCATATCAGGGGCTCCGACAGATACGCAGTATTTT; CDR3aa: CATSISGAPTDTQYF
j_gene: TRBJ2-5; abundance: .; d_gene: TRBD2; v_gene: TRBV15; CDR3nt: TGTGCCACCAGCAGCTCGACTAGCGGGGTAGAGACCCAGTACTTC; CDR3aa: CATSSSTSGVETQYF
j_gene: TRBJ1-1; abundance: .; d_gene: TRBD1; v_gene: TRBV14; CDR3nt: TGTGCCAGCAGCCAAACACCTGGGACAGGGGCCCCGCACACTGAAGCTTTCTTT; CDR3aa: CASSQTPGTGAPHTEAFF
j_gene: TRBJ2-1; abundance: .; d_gene: .; v_gene: TRBV6-6; CDR3nt: TGTGCCAGCAGTTACTCTCGGGGACTCTCCTACAATGAGCAGTTCTTC; CDR3aa: CASSYSRGLSYNEQFF
j_gene: TRBJ2-7; abundance: .; d_gene: .; v_gene: TRBV28; CDR3nt: TGTGCCACCCAACTGAGGCTAGGCCCCTACGAGCAGTACTTC; CDR3aa: CATQLRLGPYEQYF
j_gene: TRBJ1-2; abundance: .; d_gene: .; v_gene: TRBV28; CDR3nt: TGTGCCAGCAGTTTCTCTCCCCTTTCTAACTATGGCTACACCTTC; CDR3aa: CASSFSPLSNYGYTF
j_gene: TRBJ1-2; abundance: once; d_gene: .; v_gene: TRBV5-1; CDR3nt: TGCGCCAGCAGCTACGGCGGGGGGTCTAACTATGGCTACACCTTC; CDR3aa: CASSYGGGSNYGYTF
j_gene: TRBJ2-6; abundance: .; d_gene: TRBD1; v_gene: TRBV18; CDR3nt: TGTGCCAGCTCACCACCGGGACAGGCGATCTCTGGGGCCAACGTCCTGACTTTC; CDR3aa: CASSPPGQAISGANVLTF
j_gene: TRBJ2-7; abundance: .; d_gene: TRBD2; v_gene: TRBV10-3; CDR3nt: TGTGCCACCAAGGGACTAGCGGGGACTTACTACGAGCAGTACTTC; CDR3aa: CATKGLAGTYYEQYF
j_gene: TRBJ2-2; abundance: .; d_gene: .; v_gene: TRBV10-3; CDR3nt: TGTGCCATCATGAACGAGGCGAACACCGGGGAGCTGTTTTTT; CDR3aa: CAIMNEANTGELFF
j_gene: TRBJ1-5; abundance: .; d_gene: .; v_gene: TRBV28; CDR3nt: TGTGCCAGCAGCGGGAGTAGCAATCAGCCCCAGCATTTT; CDR3aa: CASSGSSNQPQHF
j_gene: TRBJ2-5; abundance: .; d_gene: .; v_gene: TRBV30; CDR3nt: TGTGCCTGGAGAATACAGGGCGGAGAGACCCAGTACTTC; CDR3aa: CAWRIQGGETQYF
j_gene: TRBJ2-1; abundance: .; d_gene: .; v_gene: TRBV10-1; CDR3nt: TGCGCCAGCAGTGCTTACGGGGAAAAATCGAATGAGCAGTTCTTC; CDR3aa: CASSAYGEKSNEQFF
j_gene: TRBJ2-7; abundance: .; d_gene: TRBD2; v_gene: TRBV9; CDR3nt: TGTGCCAGCAGCTCCCAGACTAGCGGATCCTACGAGCAGTACTTC; CDR3aa: CASSSQTSGSYEQYF
j_gene: TRBJ2-7; abundance: .; d_gene: TRBD1; v_gene: TRBV6-1; CDR3nt: TGTGCCAGCAGTGAACAGGACAGGGTCGGCTACGAGCAGTACTTC; CDR3aa: CASSEQDRVGYEQYF
j_gene: TRBJ2-3; abundance: .; d_gene: TRBD1; v_gene: TRBV5-1; CDR3nt: TGCGCCAGTACAGGGGGTTTCGGCACAGATACGCAGTATTTT; CDR3aa: CASTGGFGTDTQYF
j_gene: TRBJ2-4; abundance: .; d_gene: TRBD2; v_gene: TRBV19; CDR3nt: TGTGCCAGTAGTGGGATAAGGGCGGGGGAAAACATTCAGTACTTC; CDR3aa: CASSGIRAGENIQYF
j_gene: TRBJ2-3; abundance: .; d_gene: .; v_gene: TRBV7-8; CDR3nt: TGTGCCAGCAGCTTATTCAGGCTCCTTAGCACAGATACGCAGTATTTT; CDR3aa: CASSLFRLLSTDTQYF
j_gene: TRBJ2-6; abundance: .; d_gene: TRBD1; v_gene: TRBV28; CDR3nt: TGTGCCAGCAGTTTTACCGCCCCTCCCCGGGACAGGGTACGTTCTGGGGCCAACGTCCTGACTTTC; CDR3aa: CASSFTAPPRDRVRSGANVLTF
j_gene: TRBJ2-1; abundance: .; d_gene: TRBD1; v_gene: TRBV5-1; CDR3nt: TGCGCCAGCGAGACAGGGTCCTCCTACAATGAGCAGTTCTTC; CDR3aa: CASETGSSYNEQFF
j_gene: TRBJ1-5; abundance: few; d_gene: TRBD1; v_gene: TRBV19; CDR3nt: TGTGCCAGTAGCAGCCTGACAGGGTTGGGCAATCAGCCCCAGCATTTT; CDR3aa: CASSSLTGLGNQPQHF
j_gene: TRBJ1-6; abundance: .; d_gene: .; v_gene: TRBV19; CDR3nt: TGTGCCAGTACGACGGGAGTTAGTTCACCCCTCCACTTT; CDR3aa: CASTTGVSSPLHF
j_gene: TRBJ2-1; abundance: .; d_gene: .; v_gene: TRBV28; CDR3nt: TGTGCCAGCAGCCGAGTGGAGGGGCTCGGAGGTGAGCAGTTCTTC; CDR3aa: CASSRVEGLGGEQFF
j_gene: TRBJ2-7; abundance: few; d_gene: TRBD2; v_gene: TRBV18; CDR3nt: TGTGCCAGCTCACCGAGAGCGGGAGCCTCCTACGAGCAGTACTTC; CDR3aa: CASSPRAGASYEQYF
j_gene: TRBJ2-3; abundance: .; d_gene: .; v_gene: TRBV5-4; CDR3nt: TGTGCCAGCAGCTTGGGCCCCTCACAAGACACAGATACGCAGTATTTT; CDR3aa: CASSLGPSQDTDTQYF
j_gene: TRBJ2-7; abundance: .; d_gene: TRBD1; v_gene: TRBV10-1; CDR3nt: TGCGCCAGCAGCCCCTTGGCAGGGGGCATCGACGAGCAGTACTTC; CDR3aa: CASSPLAGGIDEQYF
j_gene: TRBJ2-1; abundance: .; d_gene: .; v_gene: TRBV14; CDR3nt: TGTGCCAGCAGCCCGCGGGTGGGGGGGACATCATACAATGAGCAGTTCTTC; CDR3aa: CASSPRVGGTSYNEQFF
j_gene: TRBJ2-1; abundance: .; d_gene: .; v_gene: TRBV10-3; CDR3nt: TGTGCCATCAGTGAGGGACAGAAAAATGAGCAGTTCTTC; CDR3aa: CAISEGQKNEQFF
j_gene: TRBJ2-7; abundance: .; d_gene: TRBD1; v_gene: TRBV7-2; CDR3nt: TGTGCCAGCAGCCGGTCGACAGGGATCGGGTACGAGCAGTACTTC; CDR3aa: CASSRSTGIGYEQYF
j_gene: TRBJ2-3; abundance: .; d_gene: .; v_gene: TRBV7-2; CDR3nt: TGTGCCAGCAGCTTACGTCGACAGGCAGATACGCAGTATTTT; CDR3aa: CASSLRRQADTQYF
j_gene: TRBJ2-4; abundance: .; d_gene: TRBD2; v_gene: TRBV9; CDR3nt: TGTGCCAGCAGCGTATCCGGGACTAGCGGGTATCGGGACATTCAGTACTTC; CDR3aa: CASSVSGTSGYRDIQYF
j_gene: TRBJ1-4; abundance: .; d_gene: .; v_gene: TRBV11-2; CDR3nt: TGTGCCAGCAGCTTAGTTCATGGAAGGGGTAATGAAAAACTGTTTTTT; CDR3aa: CASSLVHGRGNEKLFF
j_gene: TRBJ2-3; abundance: .; d_gene: .; v_gene: TRBV6-4; CDR3nt: TGTGCCAGCAGTGACGACACCTCGGCAGATACGCAGTATTTT; CDR3aa: CASSDDTSADTQYF
j_gene: TRBJ2-2; abundance: .; d_gene: .; v_gene: TRBV7-3; CDR3nt: TGTGCCAGGCCGGTAACAGAGACCGGGGAGCTGTTTTTT; CDR3aa: CARPVTETGELFF
j_gene: TRBJ2-3; abundance: .; d_gene: TRBD1; v_gene: TRBV4-2; CDR3nt: TGTGCCAGCAGCAACCCCGGGACAGGGGGCACAGATACGCAGTATTTT; CDR3aa: CASSNPGTGGTDTQYF
j_gene: TRBJ2-2; abundance: .; d_gene: TRBD2; v_gene: TRBV9; CDR3nt: TGTGCCACCTTGAGACGGGGGGGCCGCGTCACCGGGGAGCTGTTTTTT; CDR3aa: CATLRRGGRVTGELFF
j_gene: TRBJ2-3; abundance: .; d_gene: .; v_gene: TRBV7-9; CDR3nt: TGTGCCAGCAGCTTTCAGGCCACCGTGTCAAATACGCAGTATTTT; CDR3aa: CASSFQATVSNTQYF
j_gene: TRBJ2-7; abundance: once; d_gene: .; v_gene: TRBV5-1; CDR3nt: TGCGCCAGCAGCCTGCCGACTAGGATGTACGAGCAGTACTTC; CDR3aa: CASSLPTRMYEQYF
j_gene: TRBJ1-6; abundance: .; d_gene: TRBD1; v_gene: TRBV4-1; CDR3nt: TGCGCCAGCAGCCTTCGGGACAGTGCGAATTCACCCCTCCACTTT; CDR3aa: CASSLRDSANSPLHF